The 17 T cell receptor beta chains below were found in one sample sequenced in a study of monozygotic twins with inflammatory bowel disease. TCRdb reprocessed the 5' RACE reads, keeping one entry per CDR3 protein, no DNA. The sample totals approximately 120,000 distinct CDR3 sequences. Sequencing input: blood. Every receptor here comes from a human donor with ulcerative colitis or Crohn's disease, or a healthy co-twin of an affected twin (not recorded which).

V gene TRBV4-3 combines with J gene TRBJ2-7; TCRdb's D call of TRBD2 is untestable without DNA. In germline, CDR1 is LGHNA, CDR2 YSLEER. The CDR3 runs 15 residues. Here the CDR3 reads CASSQDNSPTYEQYF.

J is TRBJ2-2 and V is TRBV20-1; TCRdb indicates TRBD1, and absent DNA this call remains unverified. Germline loops: CDR1 DFQATT, CDR2 SNEGSKA (reference sequence). The CDR3 covers 13 residues. The CDR3 region is CSAGTGWTGELFF.

This chain links TRBV15 with TRBJ2-7; with no DNA, the TCRdb D assignment of TRBD1 cannot be verified. Germline V gene data show CDR1 as LNHNV and CDR2 as YYDKDF (reference sequence). The CDR3 runs to 16 residues. Here the CDR3 reads CATSRDLGTGVSEQYF.

CDR3 sequence: CASSYATGGSTDTQYF. The chain is built from TRBV5-6 and TRBJ2-3; TCRdb's D gene call, TRBD1, goes unchecked for lack of DNA. The germline CDR1 and CDR2 sequences are SGHDT and YYEEEE. This CDR3 contains 16 residues.

The V and J genes are TRBV6-2 or TRBV6-3 and TRBJ1-1; absent DNA, TCRdb's TRBD1 call cannot be checked. Germline V gives CDR1 MNHEY, CDR2 SVGEGT. The CDR3 contains 13 residues. CDR3 residues: CASSETENTEAFF.

The chain uses TRBV6-5 and TRBJ2-1; the TCRdb D gene call, TRBD1, has no DNA to confirm it. Germline V CDR1 and CDR2: MNHEY, SVGAGI. The CDR3 totals 15 residues. The CDR3 here is CASSYGTGPYNEQFF.

The chain couples TRBV20-1 to TRBJ2-7. The CDR3 spans 13 residues. The germline gives CDR1 DFQATT, CDR2 SNEGSKA (reference sequence). The chain's CDR3 is CSAIAGGYYEQYF.

The rearrangement joins TRBV7-8 to TRBJ1-1. The CDR3 spans 15 residues. Germline CDR1 SGHVS, CDR2 FQNEAQ. The CDR3 spells CASSDSRRSGTEAFF.

V gene TRBV5-6 combines with J gene TRBJ2-2; TCRdb's assignment of TRBD1 cannot be checked, as there is no DNA. The CDR3 length is 16 residues. Germline CDR1 SGHDT, CDR2 YYEEEE. The CDR3: CASSNPNGDTTGELFF.

Here the CDR3 reads CSAPVDSPYNSPLHF. The chain uses TRBV20-1 and TRBJ1-6; the TCRdb D gene call, TRBD1, has no DNA to confirm it. CDR3 length equals 15 residues. Germline-derived CDR1 and CDR2 are DFQATT and SNEGSKA (reference sequence).

The chain employs TRBV20-1 and TRBJ1-4; absent DNA, TCRdb's TRBD1 call cannot be checked. CDR3 length: 14 amino acids. CDR1 and CDR2 from the germline V gene are DFQATT and SNEGSKA (reference sequence). The CDR3 region is CSASTGATNEKLFF.

The chain employs TRBV11-3 and TRBJ2-5; with no DNA, the TCRdb D assignment of TRBD1 cannot be verified. Germline V gives CDR1 SGHNT, CDR2 YENEEA. This CDR3 is 17 amino acids long. The CDR3 loop reads CASSSPFGGRDGETQYF.

The genes are TRBV11-3 and TRBJ2-7. The CDR3 loop spans 15 amino acids. Germline-derived CDR1 and CDR2 are SGHNT and YENEEA. The CDR3 loop is CASSPYKGTAYEQYF.

The chain is built from TRBV11-2 and TRBJ2-1; TCRdb's D call of TRBD1 is untestable without DNA. Germline V gene data show CDR1 as SGHAT and CDR2 as FQNNGV. CDR3 size: 15 residues. This CDR3 is CASSFQGKSYNEQFF.

This chain uses TRBV12-3 or TRBV12-4 with TRBJ2-2; with no DNA, the TCRdb D assignment of TRBD1 cannot be verified. The CDR3 sequence is 14 residues long. The CDR3 reads CASGSPSNTGELFF.

The chain carries TRBV7-2 and TRBJ2-1. The germline V gene has CDR1 SGHTA and CDR2 FQGNSA. The length of the CDR3 is 14 residues. The CDR3 protein is CASSLQDSYNEQFF.

The chain links TRBV10-3 to TRBJ1-1; without DNA, the TCRdb call of TRBD1 cannot be checked. CDR3 length: 13 residues. Germline CDR1 and CDR2: ENHRY and SYGVKD. CDR3 sequence reads: CAISRTGDTEAFF.